The 13 T cell receptor beta chains listed next were all sequenced from one sample in a study of OX40 agonist ivuxolimab in advanced cancers. Receptors were amplified or captured by the immunoSEQ multiplex PCR assay. The clones in this table, taken by TCRdb from immuneACCESS, are in-frame only. Not every clone is retained; where verified, under half of the shortfall comes from an unresolved V gene, and the cause of the rest is unknown. In all, the sample holds fewer than 75,000 clones, and about 89% of those were seen once. The ten largest make up approximately 0.8% of the sample. Sequenced material: CD4+ or CD8+ T cells sorted from blood, taken in a trial of the OX40 agonist ivuxolimab. The receptors shown here come from an adult with an advanced solid tumor such as melanoma, head and neck, liver or kidney cancer.

The rearrangement uses TRBV10-3 and TRBJ2-1; 8 nucleotides agree with TRBD1. The J segment lost 0 bases and the V segment lost 5 bases, leaving 6 bases of the junction unmatched. Germline values: CDR1 ENHRY, CDR2 SYGVKD. The CDR3 is 16 amino acids. In nucleotides, the CDR3 is TGTGCCATCAGTCCTCAGGGGGCCAGCTCCTACAATGAGCAGTTCTTC. It is translated as CAISPQGASSYNEQFF.

V and J are TRBV5-4 and TRBJ2-5; 11 positions agree with TRBD2. The CDR3 has 14 residues. Germline lookup yields CDR1 SGHNT and CDR2 YYREEE (reference sequence). V trimming: 5 bases; J trimming: 5 bases; junction bases outside the gene matches: 5. CDR3: CASSIAGGPETQYF. The CDR3 region has the DNA TGTGCCAGCAGTATAGCGGGAGGGCCGGAGACCCAGTACTTC.

This rearrangement joins TRBV6-5 to TRBJ1-4, with D perhaps matching TRBD1 (6 bases). V dropped 2 bases and J dropped 3 bases, with 13 bases sitting between them. CDR3 length: 16 residues. Germline lookup yields CDR1 MNHEY and CDR2 SVGAGI. CDR3 nucleotides: TGTGCCAGCAGTTACGGACAGTTGGGTGCTAATGAAAAACTGTTTTTT. It codes for CASSYGQLGANEKLFF.

This rearrangement joins TRBV7-2 to TRBJ2-5, with unresolved D. CDR1 and CDR2 (germline): SGHTA, FQGNSA. The CDR3 runs 15 residues. V was pared by 1 base and J by 5 bases, with 14 bases between. Here the CDR3 reads CASSLDPGLWETQYF. CDR3 sequence (DNA): TGTGCCAGCAGCTTAGACCCGGGTCTCTGGGAGACCCAGTACTTC.

The chain's CDR3 is CASSLPARVNEQFF. CDR3 DNA: TGTGCCAGCAGTTTACCGGCCAGGGTTAATGAGCAGTTCTTC. The J gene is TRBJ2-1, the V gene TRBV27, with TRBD1 as a possible D gene (5 bases). CDR3 length: 14 residues. Germline values: CDR1 MNHEY, CDR2 SMNVEV (reference sequence). Trimming took 2 bases from V and 7 from J, leaving 12 bases between them.

This chain connects TRBV2 to TRBJ1-3, with TRBD1 matching 8 bases. From germline, CDR1 is SNHLY and CDR2 FYNNEI. CDR3 size: 14 residues. The V gene end was trimmed by 6 bases and the J gene end by 2 bases; junction bases not matched to a gene: 3. This chain's CDR3 is CASRRTGPGNTIYF. As DNA, the CDR3 is TGTGCCAGCAGGCGGACAGGGCCTGGAAACACCATATATTTT.

As regards this clone: It may be a read error: a sequence one base away is much more abundant. The sample has other DNA sequences that encode this CDR3 too. The rearrangement links TRBV5-1 to TRBJ2-5; no definite D call. Per germline, CDR1 SGHRS and CDR2 YFSETQ. This CDR3 is 15 amino acids long. V lost 0 bases to trimming and J lost 1 base, with 10 bases between them. CDR3 DNA sequence: TGCGCCAGCAGCTTGGCCGCGAGAATCCAAGAGACCCAGTACTTC. Translated, it gives CASSLAARIQETQYF.

This rearrangement joins TRBV9 to TRBJ2-1, with no clear D. Trimming cost V 0 bases and J 0 bases, with 19 bases left between them. Germline CDR1 and CDR2: SGDLS and YYNGEE. The CDR3 totals 19 residues. The CDR3 loop is CASSVVNDTRSSSYNEQFF. In nucleotides, the CDR3 is TGTGCCAGCAGCGTAGTGAACGACACCAGGTCAAGCTCCTACAATGAGCAGTTCTTC.

The chain is built from TRBV7-2 and TRBJ2-7, with D unresolved. Germline V CDR1 and CDR2: SGHTA, FQGNSA. Trimming removed 7 bases from V and 2 bases from J, with 15 bases in between. The CDR3 covers 14 residues. In nucleotides, the CDR3 is TGTGCCAGCAAGCGATTGGGCAGGCCCTACGAGCAGTACTTC. This sequence encodes CASKRLGRPYEQYF.

J is TRBJ2-7 and V is TRBV30; 12 bases match TRBD1. Germline lookup yields CDR1 GTSNPN and CDR2 SVGIG (reference sequence). Unmatched junction bases numbered 9, after V lost 3 bases and J lost 6 bases. The CDR3 has 15 residues. This chain's CDR3 is CAWSGFGTGGREQYF. In nucleotides, the CDR3 is TGTGCCTGGAGCGGTTTCGGGACAGGGGGCCGCGAGCAGTACTTC.

The chain recombines TRBV27 with TRBJ2-5; D remains ambiguous. Germline V gene sequence: CDR1 MNHEY, CDR2 SMNVEV (reference sequence). The V end was cut by 4 bases, the J end by 2 bases, with 8 bases between. This CDR3 has 13 amino acids. CDR3 nucleotide sequence: TGTGCCAGCAGTTATCGTCGGCAAGAGACCCAGTACTTC. Translated: CASSYRRQETQYF.

The chain is built from TRBV5-5 and TRBJ2-7; D is perhaps TRBD2 (6 bases). Germline V gene lookup returns CDR1 SGHKS and CDR2 YYEKEE (reference sequence). Trimming shortened V by 0 bases and J by 7 bases, and 11 bases separated the two germline ends. The CDR3 runs 13 residues. CDR3 nucleotides: TGTGCCAGCAGCTTGGTGTTGGAGGGGGAGCAGTACTTC. It specifies CASSLVLEGEQYF.

The chain carries TRBV6-1 and TRBJ1-1; D call uncertain. Germline V gene lookup returns CDR1 MNHNS and CDR2 SASEGT. Trimming took off 6 bases at V and 6 bases at J, with 14 bases between the two ends. There are 13 residues in the CDR3. The CDR3 is CASRVSPWAEAFF. CDR3 nucleotides: TGTGCCAGCAGGGTTTCTCCATGGGCTGAAGCTTTCTTT.